Included here is one T cell receptor beta chain sequence, with context. Its antigen is still unknown. The sample originates from a study of OX40 agonist ivuxolimab in advanced cancers. Study background: Patients were given ivuxolimab, an antibody that agonizes OX40 (CD134). Patients received ivuxolimab, an intravenous treatment, every 2 weeks at 0.01 to 10 mg/kg. Partial responses were observed in three patients, of whom one had hepatocellular carcinoma and two had cutaneous melanoma.

The protocol was immunoSEQ multiplex PCR, while the TCRdb copy is restricted to in-frame clones and leaves out a portion. The data show tens of thousands of clones, 70% to 90% seen once. General study results and limits: CD4+ T cells averaged fewer expanded clones than CD8+ T cells.

The receptor comes from an adult with an advanced solid tumor such as melanoma, head and neck, liver or kidney cancer. The sample consisted of CD4+ or CD8+ T cells sorted from blood, taken in a trial of the OX40 agonist ivuxolimab.

The CDR3 loop is CASSVTGTSGREQYF. CDR3 DNA sequence: TGTGCCAGCAGCGTTACCGGGACTAGCGGGCGCGAGCAGTACTTC. The chain has TRBV11-3 and TRBJ2-7; TRBD2 matches 12 bases. CDR1 and CDR2 from the germline V gene are SGHNT and YENEEA. Germline trimming cut 5 bases from V and 6 bases from J; bases unmatched to any gene: 8. This CDR3 contains 15 residues. Using reference TRBV11-3 and TRBJ2-7 for the parts outside the CDR3, the full variable domain is EAGVVQSPRYKIIEKKQPVAFWCNPISGHNTLYWYLQNLGQGPELLIRYENEEAVDDSQLPKDRFSAERLKGVDSTLKIQPAELGDSAVYLCASSVTGTSGREQYFGPGTRLTVT.